This T cell receptor (beta chain) was sequenced in a study of CD8+ T cells in alopecia areata (dated by TCRdb to the late 2010s). At the level of the whole study: Treated patients were enrolled in an open-label pilot trial of oral tofacitinib, 5 to 10 mg twice daily, for moderate-to-severe alopecia areata. Tofacitinib was given for 6 to 18 months, followed by 6 months of follow-up off drug to assess delayed response and recurrence. The study used high-throughput TCRbeta sequencing to examine T cell clonal expansion in alopecia areata, in both the C3H/HeJ mouse model and human patients. On the human side, TCRbeta sequencing was run on scalp tissue and on sorted CD4+ and CD8+ peripheral blood T cells from healthy controls and from alopecia areata patients with either patchy or totalis/universalis disease. Biopsies were taken from tofacitinib-treated patients at baseline and at 4 and 24 weeks of treatment, and a later scalp biopsy was taken in several of the tofacitinib-treated patients. Scalp clonality was compared across normal scalp (n=4), patchy alopecia areata scalp (n=8), and alopecia totalis/universalis scalp (n=8). RNA was extracted with the PAXgene miRNA kit for fixed scalp, the miRNeasy kit for PBMCs, and the RNeasy kit for mouse skin. TCRbeta CDR3 regions were amplified by immunoSEQ multiplex PCR using 35 Vbeta forward and 13 Jbeta reverse primers.

From alopecia areata patients, peripheral blood was collected along with lesional scalp punch biopsies. After PBMCs were isolated by density centrifugation and stained for CD3, CD4 and CD8, a FACSAria was used to sort CD4+ and CD8+ T cells. Counted from cysteine to phenylalanine, this CDR3 has 13 amino acids. Left in the record is the CDR3 DNA by itself, 39 bases read in frame from the first base. Trimming costs V 4 bases and J 0 bases, and their ends lie 9 bases apart. CDR1 and CDR2, per the germline V gene, are SQVTM and ANQGSEA. In this sample, this clone turned up once. What antigen it recognizes has not been identified. Per-base quality was not reported, and no clone a single base away is much larger than it. Distinct nucleotide sequences in the sample also encode this CDR3. Points the paper makes about the study in general: Resident alphabeta T cells in normal human skin are also sequenced, complicating scalp TCR repertoire analysis, unlike mouse skin dominated by gammadelta T cells. TCR sequences shared between patients were less clear than in mice, possibly partly because of HLA diversity in the patient population. Compared with normal scalp, lesional scalp had higher clonality and more expanded CD8+ clones, particularly in alopecia totalis/universalis, a pattern that suggests antigenic drive.

The library was generated by the immunoSEQ multiplex PCR assay. RNA was extracted from all samples and reverse transcribed into cDNA as template for TCR sequencing. SuperScript III was used to make first-strand cDNA, primed with a 2:1 mix of oligo-dT and random hexamers. A synthetic immune receptor repertoire was used to assess amplification bias, and residual bias was removed computationally. As for the original processing: After raw reads were preprocessed to remove errors, the CDR3 was defined following IMGT conventions as running from the conserved cysteine to phenylalanine. Clonality was computed as 1 minus the Shannon entropy, with the entropy normalized by log2 of the number of productive unique TCRs. Whether each scalp clone was CD4 or CD8 was inferred by checking scalp TCRbeta sequences against the CD4 and CD8 repertoires from sorted blood. The source is immuneACCESS, and TCRdb retained only in-frame sequences with V and J called. Part of the clones is not carried over; for the studies checked, unresolved V genes explain less than half of this, and the remainder is unexplained. V and J calls and clone size are given by that table; D and trimming were obtained from the DNA. For this sample the table gives about 91,000 clones, of which 35% to 45% were detected only once. The ten largest clones add up to 0.75% to 0.8% of the sample.

This receptor was taken from a human donor with alopecia areata. Sample: CD4+ T cells sorted from blood. This chain joins TRBV29-1 to TRBJ1-1, and perhaps TRBD1 as D gene, on 5 matching bases. This receptor has the CDR3 CSVGGRMNTEAFF. The base sequence is TGCAGCGTTGGGGGCAGGATGAACACTGAAGCTTTCTTT.